The rows below give T cell receptor beta chains drawn from one sample of a study of T cell responses to AZD1222 COVID-19 vaccine. This table comes from immunoSEQ multiplex PCR, and its TCRdb copy is limited to in-frame clones, with some not included. The repertoire holds around 100,000 clones, with around 82% as singletons. The sample consisted of peripheral blood, taken on day 0 of AZD1222 vaccination. The receptors were gathered from an adult in good health. Both conserved end residues are part of each CDR3. The D gene is left open where the match is weak. Not all rows give a size; the values are once, few, many and, for expanded clones, a class.

length	V	J	D	size	DNA	CDR3
16	TRBV4-2	TRBJ2-3	TRBD2	NA	TGTGCCAGCACCCATGACGCGGGGGTGGGCACAGATACGCAGTATTTT	CASTHDAGVGTDTQYF
13	TRBV5-5	TRBJ2-5	NA	NA	TGTGCCAGCAGCGAGCTAGGGAAAGAGACCCAGTACTTC	CASSELGKETQYF
17	TRBV10-1	TRBJ2-1	TRBD1	NA	TGCGCCAGCAGTGGACAAACCGGGACAGGGGTTTGGGATGAGCAGTTCTTC	CASSGQTGTGVWDEQFF
18	TRBV27	TRBJ1-2	NA	NA	TGTGCCAGCAGTTTATCGCATAGGGTTGGAGGGGGAATCTATGGCTACACCTTC	CASSLSHRVGGGIYGYTF
14	TRBV5-1	TRBJ1-1	TRBD1	NA	TGCGCCAGCAGCTCGACAGGGGGCAGCGCCGAAGCTTTCTTT	CASSSTGGSAEAFF
15	TRBV7-9	TRBJ2-1	NA	once	TGTGCCAGCAGCATTACCGCAGGGATCGGACGGGGGCAGTTCTTC	CASSITAGIGRGQFF
14	TRBV5-5	TRBJ1-5	NA	NA	TGTGCCAGCAGCTTCTTAGACAGGTCGACGCCCCAGCATTTT	CASSFLDRSTPQHF
14	TRBV28	TRBJ1-2	NA	NA	TGTGCCAGCAGTTTAGGGCGGCCAAGGAATGGCTACACCTTC	CASSLGRPRNGYTF
15	TRBV7-3	TRBJ2-1	NA	NA	TGTGCCAGCAGCTTATATAGAGGTTCGAGGAATGAGCAGTTCTTC	CASSLYRGSRNEQFF
15	TRBV11-3	TRBJ2-5	NA	NA	TGTGCCAGCAGCTTAGCGGTGACAGGAGGAGAGACCCAGTACTTC	CASSLAVTGGETQYF
12	TRBV5-1	TRBJ2-5	NA	NA	TGCGCCAGCAGTGGGGACGCAGAGACCCAGTACTTC	CASSGDAETQYF
14	TRBV6-5	TRBJ1-2	TRBD1	NA	TGTGCCAGCATTCGAGACAGGGGGCGAGATGGCTACACCTTC	CASIRDRGRDGYTF
15	TRBV20-1	TRBJ2-3	TRBD1	NA	TGCAGTGCTAGTCCCCGGGACAGGAGCGCAGATACGCAGTATTTT	CSASPRDRSADTQYF
13	TRBV18	TRBJ2-1	NA	once	TGTGCCAGCTCACCAGGGGACTACAATGAGCAGTTCTTC	CASSPGDYNEQFF
15	TRBV3-1/TRBV3-2	TRBJ2-2	TRBD2	NA	TGTGCCAGCAGCCAACCTAGCGGGAAGGGCGGGGAGCTGTTTTTT	CASSQPSGKGGELFF
14	TRBV6-5	TRBJ1-1	NA	NA	TGTGCCAGCAGCACCGGAGGGCTGAACACTGAAGCTTTCTTT	CASSTGGLNTEAFF
14	TRBV4-1	TRBJ1-4	NA	NA	TGCGCCAGCAGCCAAAGGGCTTTAGGGGAAAAACTGTTTTTT	CASSQRALGEKLFF